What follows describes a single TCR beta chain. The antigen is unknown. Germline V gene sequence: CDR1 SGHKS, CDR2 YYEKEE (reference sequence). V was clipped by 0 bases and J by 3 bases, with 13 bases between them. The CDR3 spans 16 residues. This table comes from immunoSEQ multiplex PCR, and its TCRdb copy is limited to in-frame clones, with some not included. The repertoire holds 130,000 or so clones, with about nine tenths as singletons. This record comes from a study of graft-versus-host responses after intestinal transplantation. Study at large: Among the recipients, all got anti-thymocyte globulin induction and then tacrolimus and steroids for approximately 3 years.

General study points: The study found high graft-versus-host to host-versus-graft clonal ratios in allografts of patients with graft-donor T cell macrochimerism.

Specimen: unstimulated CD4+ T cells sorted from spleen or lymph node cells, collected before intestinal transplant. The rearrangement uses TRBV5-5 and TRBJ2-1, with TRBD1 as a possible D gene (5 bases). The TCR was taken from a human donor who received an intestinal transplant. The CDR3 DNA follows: TGTGCCAGCAGCTTGGCTCGACAGACACTCTACAATGAGCAGTTCTTC. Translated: CASSLARQTLYNEQFF.